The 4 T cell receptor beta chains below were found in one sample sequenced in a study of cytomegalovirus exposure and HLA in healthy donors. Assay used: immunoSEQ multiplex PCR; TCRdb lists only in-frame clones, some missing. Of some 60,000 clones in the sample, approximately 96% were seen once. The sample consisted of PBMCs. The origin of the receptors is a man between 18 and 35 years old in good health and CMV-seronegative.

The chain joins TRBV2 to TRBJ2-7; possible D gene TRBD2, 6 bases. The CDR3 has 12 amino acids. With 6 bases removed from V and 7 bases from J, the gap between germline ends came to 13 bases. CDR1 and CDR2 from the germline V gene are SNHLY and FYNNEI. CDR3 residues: CASRYSGGEQYF. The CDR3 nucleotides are TGTGCCAGCAGGTACAGTGGAGGGGAGCAGTACTTC.

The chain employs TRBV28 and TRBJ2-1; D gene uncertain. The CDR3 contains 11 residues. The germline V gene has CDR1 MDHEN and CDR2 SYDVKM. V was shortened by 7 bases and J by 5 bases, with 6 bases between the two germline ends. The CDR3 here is CASNLHNEQFF. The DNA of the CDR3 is TGTGCCAGCAACTTGCACAATGAGCAGTTCTTC.

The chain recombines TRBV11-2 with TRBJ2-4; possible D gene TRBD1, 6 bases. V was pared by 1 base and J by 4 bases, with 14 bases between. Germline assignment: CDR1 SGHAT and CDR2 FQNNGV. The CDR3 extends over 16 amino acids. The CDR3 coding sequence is TGTGCCAGCAGCTTAGGAAATGGGGACATTAAAAACATTCAGTACTTC. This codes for CASSLGNGDIKNIQYF.

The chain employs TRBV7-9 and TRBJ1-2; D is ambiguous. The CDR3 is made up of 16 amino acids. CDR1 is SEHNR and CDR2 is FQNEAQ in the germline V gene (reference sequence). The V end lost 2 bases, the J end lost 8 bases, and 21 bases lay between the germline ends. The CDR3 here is CASSLNPEELPWGYTF. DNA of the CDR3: TGTGCCAGCAGCTTAAATCCGGAGGAGCTACCGTGGGGCTACACCTTC. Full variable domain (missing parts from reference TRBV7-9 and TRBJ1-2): DTGVSQNPRHKITKRGQNVTFRCDPISEHNRLYWYRQTLGQGPEFLTYFQNEAQLEKSRLLSDRFSAERPKGSFSTLEIQRTEQGDSAMYLCASSLNPEELPWGYTFGSGTRLTVV.